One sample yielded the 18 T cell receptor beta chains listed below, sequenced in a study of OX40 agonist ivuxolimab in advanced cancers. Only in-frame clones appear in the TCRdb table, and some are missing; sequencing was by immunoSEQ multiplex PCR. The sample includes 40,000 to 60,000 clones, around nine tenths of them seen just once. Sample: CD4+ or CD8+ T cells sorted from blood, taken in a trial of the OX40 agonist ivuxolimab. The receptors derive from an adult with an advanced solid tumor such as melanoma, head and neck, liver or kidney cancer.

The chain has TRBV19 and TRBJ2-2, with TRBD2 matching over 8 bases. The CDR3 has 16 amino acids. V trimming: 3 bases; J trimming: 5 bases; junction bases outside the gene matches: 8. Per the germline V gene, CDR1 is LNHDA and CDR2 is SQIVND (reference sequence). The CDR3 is CASSIGLARETGELFF. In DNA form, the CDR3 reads TGTGCCAGTAGTATCGGACTAGCTCGGGAAACCGGGGAGCTGTTTTTT.

In nucleotides, the CDR3 is TGTGCCAGCAGTGAAATGACTAGCCGGCGTGAGCAGTTCTTC. Residues: CASSEMTSRREQFF. This chain links TRBV6-1 with TRBJ2-1; 7 bases agree with TRBD2. The CDR3 length is 14 residues. In germline, CDR1 is MNHNS, CDR2 SASEGT. The V gene end was trimmed by 2 bases and the J gene end by 9 bases; junction bases not matched to a gene: 7.

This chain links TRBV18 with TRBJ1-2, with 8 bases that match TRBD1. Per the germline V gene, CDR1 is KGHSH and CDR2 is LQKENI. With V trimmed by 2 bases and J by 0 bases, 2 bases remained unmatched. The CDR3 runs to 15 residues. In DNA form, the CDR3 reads TGTGCCAGCTCACCAGGACAGGGAGCTAACTATGGCTACACCTTC. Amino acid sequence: CASSPGQGANYGYTF.

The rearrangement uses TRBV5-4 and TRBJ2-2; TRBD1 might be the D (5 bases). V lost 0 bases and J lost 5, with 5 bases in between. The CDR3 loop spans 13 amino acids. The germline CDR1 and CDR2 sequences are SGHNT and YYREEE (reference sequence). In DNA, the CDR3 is TGTGCCAGCAGCTTGGCAGGGACCGGGGAGCTGTTTTTT. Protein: CASSLAGTGELFF.

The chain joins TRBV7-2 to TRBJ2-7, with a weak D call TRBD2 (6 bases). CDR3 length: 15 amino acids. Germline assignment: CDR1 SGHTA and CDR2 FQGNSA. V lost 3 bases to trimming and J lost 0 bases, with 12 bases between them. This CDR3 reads CASSFSGQSSYEQYF. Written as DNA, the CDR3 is TGTGCCAGCAGCTTCAGCGGGCAAAGCTCCTACGAGCAGTACTTC.

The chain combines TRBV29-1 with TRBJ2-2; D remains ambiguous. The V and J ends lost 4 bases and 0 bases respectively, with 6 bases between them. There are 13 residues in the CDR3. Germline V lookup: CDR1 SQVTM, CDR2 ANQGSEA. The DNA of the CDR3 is TGCAGCGTTGGCCGATCGAACACCGGGGAGCTGTTTTTT. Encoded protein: CSVGRSNTGELFF.

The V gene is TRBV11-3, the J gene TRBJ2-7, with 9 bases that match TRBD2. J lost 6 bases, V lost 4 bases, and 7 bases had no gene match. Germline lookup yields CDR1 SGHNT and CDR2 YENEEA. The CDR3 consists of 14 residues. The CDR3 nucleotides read TGTGCCAGCAGCTCAGCGGGAGGCGGGCTCGAGCAGTACTTC. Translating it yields CASSSAGGGLEQYF. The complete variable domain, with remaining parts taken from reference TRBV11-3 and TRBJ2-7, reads EAGVVQSPRYKIIEKKQPVAFWCNPISGHNTLYWYLQNLGQGPELLIRYENEEAVDDSQLPKDRFSAERLKGVDSTLKIQPAELGDSAVYLCASSSAGGGLEQYFGPGTRLTVT.

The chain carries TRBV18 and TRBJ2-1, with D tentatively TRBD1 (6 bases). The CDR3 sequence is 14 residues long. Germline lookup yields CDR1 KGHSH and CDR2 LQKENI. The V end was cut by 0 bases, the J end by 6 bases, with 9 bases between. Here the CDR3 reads CASSPPSGVNEQFF. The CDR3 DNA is TGTGCCAGCTCACCACCGTCAGGGGTCAATGAGCAGTTCTTC.

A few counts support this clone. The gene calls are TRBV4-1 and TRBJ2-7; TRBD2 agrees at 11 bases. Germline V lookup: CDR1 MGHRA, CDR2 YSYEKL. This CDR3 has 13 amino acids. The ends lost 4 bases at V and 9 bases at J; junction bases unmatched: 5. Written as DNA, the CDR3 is TGCGCCAGCAGCCCCCCGGGACTAGCGGTGCAGTACTTC. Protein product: CASSPPGLAVQYF.

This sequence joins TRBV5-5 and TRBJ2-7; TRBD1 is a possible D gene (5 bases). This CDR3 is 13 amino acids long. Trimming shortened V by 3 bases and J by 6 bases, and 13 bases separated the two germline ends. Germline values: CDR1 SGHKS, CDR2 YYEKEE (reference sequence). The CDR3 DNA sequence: TGTGCCAGCAGCTCAGCTCAGGGTGGCGAGCAGTACTTC. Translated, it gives CASSSAQGGEQYF.

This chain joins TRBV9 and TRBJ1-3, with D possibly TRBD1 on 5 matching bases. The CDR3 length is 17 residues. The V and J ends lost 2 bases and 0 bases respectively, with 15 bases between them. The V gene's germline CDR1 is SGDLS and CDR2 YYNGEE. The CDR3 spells CASSVDSPKSSGNTIYF. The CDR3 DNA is TGTGCCAGCAGCGTCGACAGTCCCAAGAGCTCTGGAAACACCATATATTTT.

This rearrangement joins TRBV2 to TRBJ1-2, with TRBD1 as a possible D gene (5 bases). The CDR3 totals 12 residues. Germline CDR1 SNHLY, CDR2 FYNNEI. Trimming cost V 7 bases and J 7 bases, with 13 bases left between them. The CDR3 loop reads CASTPVGVGYTF. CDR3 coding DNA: TGTGCCAGCACCCCGGTAGGGGTTGGCTACACCTTC.

The CDR3 bases are TGTGCCAGCAGCTTAGGGTTCGGCACCACCACAGATACGCAGTATTTT. Its translation: CASSLGFGTTTDTQYF. The chain links TRBV7-2 to TRBJ2-3; D is unclear. Trimming took off 1 base at V and 2 bases at J, with 13 bases between the two ends. Germline V gene data show CDR1 as SGHTA and CDR2 as FQGNSA. The CDR3 covers 16 residues. Supplemented by reference TRBV7-2 and TRBJ2-3, the full variable domain reads GAGVSQSPSNKVTEKGKDVELRCDPISGHTALYWYRQSLGQGLEFLIYFQGNSAPDKSGLPSDRFSAERTGGSVSTLTIQRTQQEDSAVYLCASSLGFGTTTDTQYFGPGTRLTVL.

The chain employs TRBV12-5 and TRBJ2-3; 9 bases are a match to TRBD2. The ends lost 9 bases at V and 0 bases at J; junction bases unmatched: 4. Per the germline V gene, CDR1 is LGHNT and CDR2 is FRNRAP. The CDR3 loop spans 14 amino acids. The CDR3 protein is CASRTSVSTDTQYF. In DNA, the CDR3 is TGTGCTAGCCGGACTAGCGTTAGCACAGATACGCAGTATTTT.

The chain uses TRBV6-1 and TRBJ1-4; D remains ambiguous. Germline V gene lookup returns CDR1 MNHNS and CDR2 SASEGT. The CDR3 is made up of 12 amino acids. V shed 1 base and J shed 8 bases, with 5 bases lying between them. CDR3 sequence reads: CASSEGWEKLFF. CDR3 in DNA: TGTGCCAGCAGTGAAGGTTGGGAAAAACTGTTTTTT.

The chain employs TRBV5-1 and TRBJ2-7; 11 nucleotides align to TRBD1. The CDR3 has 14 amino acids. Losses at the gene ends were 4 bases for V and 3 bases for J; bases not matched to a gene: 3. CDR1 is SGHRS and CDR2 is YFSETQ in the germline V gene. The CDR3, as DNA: TGCGCCAGCAGCCCGGGGACAGGGGGCTACGAGCAGTACTTC. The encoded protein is CASSPGTGGYEQYF.

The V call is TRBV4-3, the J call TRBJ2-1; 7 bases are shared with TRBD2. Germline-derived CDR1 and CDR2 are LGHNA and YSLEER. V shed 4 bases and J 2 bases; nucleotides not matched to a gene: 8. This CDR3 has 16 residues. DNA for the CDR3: TGCGCCAGCAGCCGAGTCAGCGGGGCGACCTACAATGAGCAGTTCTTC. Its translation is CASSRVSGATYNEQFF.

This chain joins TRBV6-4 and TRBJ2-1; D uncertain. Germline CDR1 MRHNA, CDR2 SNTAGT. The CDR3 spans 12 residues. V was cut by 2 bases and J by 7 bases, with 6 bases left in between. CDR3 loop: CASSDTGNEQFF. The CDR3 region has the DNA TGTGCCAGCAGTGACACCGGGAATGAGCAGTTCTTC.